This T cell receptor beta chain was observed in a study of neurological immune-mediated disorders. This CDR3 region has 15 residues. The junction had 8 bases not matched to a gene; V was cut back by 4 bases and J by 5 bases. In germline, CDR1 is KGHSH, CDR2 LQKENI. At least ten counts were recorded for this clonotype. Its antigen is not identified. Volunteers from a blood bank in Maryland, USA, constituted the healthy controls. 2 million unsorted PBMCs were stored in RNAlater at -80 °C before RNA extraction. Study-level results: Whereas HTLV-1-associated myelopathy showed the most TCR clonal expansion, multiple sclerosis showed the least, with levels below those of healthy controls.

A 10-nucleotide random UMI tagged transcripts in template-switch 5'RACE cDNA synthesis. TCRdb recomputed calls from the 5' RACE reads with MiXCR, one row per CDR3 protein. Found here are about 30,000 distinct CDR3 sequences, roughly 15% of them singletons; the top ten hold 25% to 30%. Sequencing was performed on PBMCs. The chain links TRBV18 to TRBJ2-7, with 10 bases matching TRBD1. The clonotype originates from a man aged 65 to 85 in good health. CDR3 loop: CASSRTTTGGDEQYF. CDR3 in DNA: TGTGCCAGCTCACGGACCACGACAGGGGGCGACGAGCAGTACTTC. Using reference TRBV18 and TRBJ2-7 for the parts outside the CDR3, the full variable domain is NAGVMQNPRHLVRRRGQEARLRCSPMKGHSHVYWYRQLPEEGLKFMVYLQKENIIDESGMPKERFSAEFPKEGPSILRIQQVVRGDSAAYFCASSRTTTGGDEQYFGPGTRLTVT.